This TCR beta chain was captured by sequencing in a study of CD8 T cells in Susac syndrome. Turning to the study itself: Among the Susac syndrome patients who underwent sequencing, roughly six had clinically active disease, while 8 or 9 of them were in remission. Patients with Susac syndrome were therapy-naive, on corticosteroids, or on intravenous immunoglobulin alone at the time that blood was drawn.

J gave up 9 bases and V 5 bases, and 11 bases lay outside the gene matches. The CDR3 has 15 amino acids. With random hexamers, 0.5 to 1 ug RNA was reverse transcribed. Amplification of TCR beta CDR3 used immunoSEQ multiplex PCR across 54 Vbeta and 13 Jbeta. TCRdb re-called the immunoSEQ multiplex PCR reads through MiXCR, storing one row per CDR3 protein. Of about 120,000 distinct CDR3 sequences in the sample, nearly 96% were seen once. Sequencing of TCR beta was performed on blood CD8+ T cells and on blood CD4+ T cells. The chain is built from TRBV12-3 or TRBV12-4 and TRBJ2-1, with TRBD1 identical over 9 bases. Source material: CD4+ T cells from PBMCs. This receptor was obtained from a human donor with Susac syndrome. Written as DNA, the CDR3 is TGTGCCAGCAGTCCGGGGACAGGGCCATCCGCTGAGCAGTTCTTC. This sequence encodes CASSPGTGPSAEQFF.